This T cell receptor (beta chain) was sequenced in a study of shared clonotypes between healthy human individuals. The CDR3 is 15 amino acids. The V end was cut by 6 bases, the J end by 0 bases, with 9 bases between. The V gene's germline CDR1 is MDHEN and CDR2 SYDVKM. Turning to this clone: Its antigen remains unknown.

Clones were sequenced by immunoSEQ multiplex PCR, and TCRdb holds only the in-frame ones, with some missing. The sample shows 500,000 to 650,000 clones, just over 75% of them seen only once. Study observations and caveats: Sampling covered nothing but blood. Tissue TCR repertoires likely differ from those found in blood.

This chain connects TRBV28 to TRBJ2-6; weak D call: TRBD1 (6 bases). The sample consisted of PBMCs. The receptor comes from a middle-aged woman in good health. Some clones in this sample may be carry-over from other donors' samples. The CDR3: CASRDSGSGANVLTF. The CDR3 bases are TGTGCCAGCAGGGACAGCGGCTCTGGGGCCAACGTCCTGACTTTC.